What follows are 3 T cell receptor beta chains derived from one specimen sequenced in a study of identifying expanded T cells in peripheral blood. Libraries were prepared by immunoSEQ multiplex PCR; TCRdb keeps only in-frame clonotypes and omits some of them. The repertoire holds 100,000 to 150,000 clones, with more than 75% as singletons. The sequencing input was blood. The receptors originated from a person aged 18 to 70 in good health.

This rearrangement joins TRBV11-2 to TRBJ1-6, with 9 positions matching TRBD1. This CDR3 contains 15 residues. V lost 5 bases, J lost 7 bases, and 6 bases stayed unmatched. The germline gives CDR1 SGHAT, CDR2 FQNNGV. CDR3 sequence (DNA): TGTGCCAGCAGCCAACGACAGGGGGGCAATTCACCCCTCCACTTT. Protein: CASSQRQGGNSPLHF.

The V gene is TRBV27, the J gene TRBJ2-3; D is unclear. Germline V CDR1 and CDR2: MNHEY, SMNVEV (reference sequence). V gave up 3 bases and J gave up 6 bases, with 7 bases separating them. CDR3 size: 12 residues. Written as DNA, the CDR3 is TGTGCCAGCAGTTTCTCGTTGGATACGCAGTATTTT. Protein product: CASSFSLDTQYF.

This clone appeared a few times. This chain links TRBV7-8 with TRBJ2-5; D unclear. The CDR3 runs to 13 residues. CDR1 and CDR2 (germline): SGHVS, FQNEAQ. Trimming cost V 5 bases and J 2 bases, with 9 bases left between them. CDR3 residues: CASSPPRQETQYF. CDR3 nucleotides: TGTGCCAGCAGCCCCCCCCGACAAGAGACCCAGTACTTC.